One and the same sample provided the 23 T cell receptor beta chains below, sequenced in a study of blood T cell repertoires in COVID-19. Assay used: immunoSEQ multiplex PCR; TCRdb lists only in-frame clones, some missing. Among approximately 240,000 clones listed, 80% to 85% were seen once. Sequencing used peripheral blood. Receptors originate from a woman aged 60-75 years with acute or convalescent COVID-19.

In this sample, this clone turned up once. The chain is built from TRBV5-4 and TRBJ1-1; 9 bases are a match to TRBD1. The V segment lost 5 bases and the J segment 5 bases; nucleotides outside the gene matches: 7. Looked up from germline, CDR1 is SGHNT and CDR2 is YYREEE (reference sequence). The CDR3 length is 14 residues. CDR3 loop: CASSTGGVRTEAFF. The CDR3 region has the DNA TGTGCCAGCAGTACAGGGGGCGTACGGACTGAAGCTTTCTTT.

This clone was picked up one time. The rearrangement uses TRBV5-5 and TRBJ1-2, with 7 bases identical to TRBD1. The germline gives CDR1 SGHKS, CDR2 YYEKEE (reference sequence). CDR3 length equals 14 residues. Losses at the gene ends were 3 bases for V and 4 bases for J; bases not matched to a gene: 6. CDR3 loop: CASSYHQGGYGYTF. The CDR3 region has the DNA TGTGCCAGCAGCTATCACCAGGGGGGCTATGGCTACACCTTC.

This chain connects TRBV3-1 (or the pseudogene TRBV3-2) to TRBJ2-1, with D possibly TRBD2 on 7 matching bases. There are 13 residues in the CDR3. Germline V lookup: CDR1 LGHDT, CDR2 YNNKEL (reference sequence). Trimming cost V 3 bases and J 8 bases, with 11 bases left between them. The CDR3 here is CASSQWGGDEQFF. For the CDR3, the DNA is TGTGCCAGCAGCCAGTGGGGGGGCGATGAGCAGTTCTTC.

The chain links TRBV9 to TRBJ2-5; D possibly corresponds to TRBD1 (5 bases). The CDR3 extends over 15 amino acids. The V end was cut by 0 bases, the J end by 4 bases, with 13 bases between. Germline loops: CDR1 SGDLS, CDR2 YYNGEE. CDR3 sequence: CASSVEPGLRETQYF. The CDR3, as DNA: TGTGCCAGCAGCGTAGAACCAGGGCTCCGAGAGACCCAGTACTTC. The complete variable domain, with remaining parts taken from reference TRBV9 and TRBJ2-5, reads DSGVTQTPKHLITATGQRVTLRCSPRSGDLSVYWYQQSLDQGLQFLIQYYNGEERAKGNILERFSAQQFPDLHSELNLSSLELGDSALYFCASSVEPGLRETQYFGPGTRLLVL.

This clone was picked up one time. This chain links TRBV3-1 (or the pseudogene TRBV3-2) with TRBJ2-7, with a possible D match to TRBD1 (6 bases). Trimming removed 6 bases at V and 6 bases at J, with 21 bases between. The CDR3 is made up of 15 amino acids. Germline-derived CDR1 and CDR2 are LGHDT and YNNKEL (reference sequence). The CDR3 DNA reads as TGTGCCAGCAGTCAGGGGCCAAACGGGAAGAGCGAGCAGTACTTC. Residues: CASSQGPNGKSEQYF.

V usage is TRBV5-1 and J usage is TRBJ1-6; D gene ambiguous. V was trimmed by 2 bases and J by 10 bases, leaving 22 bases between them. The CDR3 length is 17 residues. CDR1 is SGHRS, CDR2 YFSETQ, per germline. CDR3 DNA: TGCGCCAGCAGCTTACCTACGGGGAGTCAATTCGGATCACCCCTCCACTTT. Its translation: CASSLPTGSQFGSPLHF.

The chain uses TRBV6-5 and TRBJ2-7; 9 nucleotides line up with TRBD1. Germline V gives CDR1 MNHEY, CDR2 SVGAGI. The CDR3 contains 15 residues. V dropped 6 bases and J dropped 4; count of bases not matched to a gene: 10. The CDR3, as DNA: TGTGCCAGCAGACAGACCGGGACAGGGTCGTACGAGCAGTACTTC. This sequence encodes CASRQTGTGSYEQYF.

This chain links TRBV5-1 with TRBJ1-1; D uncertain. The length of the CDR3 is 12 residues. Trimming left V 3 bases short and J 6 bases short, with 9 bases between. Germline V gene lookup returns CDR1 SGHRS and CDR2 YFSETQ. The CDR3 loop is CASSSQSAEAFF. CDR3 DNA: TGCGCCAGCAGCTCCCAGTCCGCTGAAGCTTTCTTT.

This clone was seen only a few times. CDR3: CASSLAGTGGDYGYTF. The CDR3 DNA reads TGCGCCAGCAGCTTGGCCGGGACAGGGGGTGACTATGGCTACACCTTC. This rearrangement joins TRBV5-1 to TRBJ1-2, with 11 bases matching TRBD1. The germline V gene has CDR1 SGHRS and CDR2 YFSETQ. V shed 0 bases and J 3 bases; nucleotides not matched to a gene: 4. CDR3 size: 16 residues.

The chain couples TRBV5-1 to TRBJ2-5, with a weak D call TRBD1 (6 bases). The V and J ends lost 2 bases and 5 bases respectively, with 16 bases between them. The CDR3 length is 15 residues. CDR1 and CDR2 (germline): SGHRS, YFSETQ. The DNA of the CDR3 is TGCGCCAGCAGCTTTAAACAGGGCTTGGGGGAGACCCAGTACTTC. Its translation: CASSFKQGLGETQYF.

This clone turned up a few times. For the CDR3, the DNA is TGTGCCAGCGGCGATGGACAGCATCAAGAGACCCAGTACTTC. Amino acids: CASGDGQHQETQYF. The chain carries TRBV6-5 and TRBJ2-5, with D tentatively TRBD1 (6 bases). From germline, CDR1 is MNHEY and CDR2 SVGAGI. This CDR3 is 14 amino acids long. The germline V and J ends were trimmed by 8 bases and 2 bases, with 15 bases remaining between them.

As DNA, the CDR3 is TGTGCCAGCAGTTTCCCAAATCAGCCCCAGCATTTT. Translation: CASSFPNQPQHF. The chain is built from TRBV6-6 and TRBJ1-5; D unresolved. CDR1 is MNHNY, CDR2 SVGAGI, per germline (reference sequence). The length of the CDR3 is 12 residues. V was clipped by 4 bases and J by 4 bases, with 5 bases between them.

The chain links TRBV7-2 to TRBJ2-2, with TRBD2 matching over 14 bases. This CDR3 has 16 residues. Germline V gene lookup returns CDR1 SGHTA and CDR2 FQGNSA. The ends lost 3 bases at V and 5 bases at J; junction bases unmatched: 2. CDR3 nucleotides: TGTGCCAGCAGCTTGACTAGCGGGGGGGCAACCGGGGAGCTGTTTTTT. Protein sequence: CASSLTSGGATGELFF.

V is TRBV9 and J is TRBJ2-1; 11 bases are a match to TRBD2. CDR3 length: 15 residues. Trimming removed 3 bases from V and 3 bases from J; junction bases left unmatched: 2. The germline V gene has CDR1 SGDLS and CDR2 YYNGEE. The CDR3 reads CASSELAGDYNEQFF. CDR3 sequence (DNA): TGTGCCAGCAGCGAACTAGCGGGGGACTACAATGAGCAGTTCTTC. Together with reference TRBV9 and TRBJ2-1, the CDR3 gives the full variable domain: DSGVTQTPKHLITATGQRVTLRCSPRSGDLSVYWYQQSLDQGLQFLIQYYNGEERAKGNILERFSAQQFPDLHSELNLSSLELGDSALYFCASSELAGDYNEQFFGPGTRLTVL.

V is TRBV14 and J is TRBJ1-6; 10 nucleotides align to TRBD1. Germline loops: CDR1 SGHDN, CDR2 FVKESK. The CDR3 has 20 amino acids. V gave up 1 base and J gave up 7 bases; unmatched junction bases: 16. CDR3 DNA sequence: TGTGCCAGCAGCCAAGGGATCCGGGACAGGGGTAAAGGTGCCAATTCACCCCTCCACTTT. This codes for CASSQGIRDRGKGANSPLHF.

CDR3 protein: CASRGWADYGYTF. The CDR3 DNA follows: TGTGCCAGCAGGGGCTGGGCAGACTATGGCTACACCTTC. The gene calls are TRBV6-5 and TRBJ1-2; D remains ambiguous. There are 13 residues in the CDR3. Per germline, CDR1 MNHEY and CDR2 SVGAGI. The V gene lost 6 bases and the J gene lost 3 bases, with 11 bases spanning the gap.

J is TRBJ2-3 and V is TRBV29-1; perhaps TRBD2 as D (6 bases). This CDR3 is 14 amino acids long. The V end lost 0 bases, the J end lost 4 bases, and 11 bases lay between the germline ends. CDR1 SQVTM and CDR2 ANQGSEA come from the germline V gene. The CDR3 DNA follows: TGCAGCGTTGAAGAGGGCAGGGAGGCAGATACGCAGTATTTT. It translates to CSVEEGREADTQYF.

The chain couples TRBV12-5 to TRBJ1-2, with D possibly being TRBD1 (6 bases). Germline V gene data show CDR1 as LGHNT and CDR2 as FRNRAP. The germline V and J ends were trimmed by 4 bases and 7 bases, with 19 bases remaining between them. The CDR3 consists of 15 residues. The CDR3 coding sequence is TGTGCTAGTGGTTCTAAGACAGGCTCCGTCGTTGGCTACACCTTC. Translated, it gives CASGSKTGSVVGYTF.

The chain joins TRBV5-1 to TRBJ2-2, with 11 bases lining up with TRBD2. J lost 4 bases, V lost 4 bases, and 6 bases had no gene match. In germline, CDR1 is SGHRS, CDR2 YFSETQ. The CDR3 consists of 16 residues. The CDR3 DNA reads as TGCGCCAGCAGCCCAATAGCGGGGGGGCCCACCGGGGAGCTGTTTTTT. This sequence encodes CASSPIAGGPTGELFF.

V gene TRBV7-2 combines with J gene TRBJ1-2, with 8 bases identical to TRBD1. After removal of 5 bases from V and 4 bases from J, the junction contained 15 bases not matched to a gene. Germline CDR1 is SGHTA and CDR2 is FQGNSA. This CDR3 is 17 amino acids long. The CDR3 loop is CASSPPGQAPFGYGYTF. The CDR3 bases are TGTGCCAGCAGCCCCCCGGGACAGGCTCCCTTTGGCTATGGCTACACCTTC.

V and J are TRBV19 and TRBJ1-2, with D possibly TRBD1 on 5 matching bases. CDR1 and CDR2 (germline): LNHDA, SQIVND (reference sequence). This CDR3 region has 13 residues. V lost 5 bases to trimming and J lost 8 bases, with 15 bases between them. DNA of the CDR3: TGTGCCAGTAGTCCCTCAATAGGGGTCGGCTACACCTTC. This sequence encodes CASSPSIGVGYTF.

J is TRBJ1-1 and V is TRBV30, with D tentatively TRBD1 (5 bases). Trimming shortened V by 0 bases and J by 4 bases, and 12 bases separated the two germline ends. Germline V gives CDR1 GTSNPN, CDR2 SVGIG (reference sequence). The CDR3 has 14 amino acids. The CDR3 protein is CAWSVDGGGTEAFF. The CDR3 DNA follows: TGTGCCTGGAGTGTCGATGGGGGGGGCACTGAAGCTTTCTTT.

V usage is TRBV7-2 and J usage is TRBJ1-2; TRBD1 matches at 7 bases. CDR1 and CDR2 (germline): SGHTA, FQGNSA. This CDR3 has 13 residues. The ends lost 4 bases at V and 7 bases at J; junction bases unmatched: 6. The CDR3 coding sequence is TGTGCCAGCAGCTCACAGGGGTATGGTGGCTACACCTTC. Translation gives CASSSQGYGGYTF.